This is a list of T cell receptor beta chains from one sample in a study of control samples from healthy donors and cancer patients. Using immunoSEQ multiplex PCR, the repertoire was profiled, and TCRdb retains in-frame clones only, with some absent. The data show 150,000 or so clones, roughly 90% seen once. Sequenced input: blood. Receptors originate from a woman aged 45-59 years in good health. Each CDR3 is given with its conserved first and last residue. Part of the rows lack a size; the others show once, few, many or a class for expanded clones.

v_gene	j_gene	abundance	CDR3aa
TRBV4-1	TRBJ2-7	NA	CASSHEYEQYF
TRBV4-1	TRBJ2-7	NA	CASSQPPNYEQYF
TRBV4-1	TRBJ2-3	NA	CASSQVLVGITDTQYF
TRBV30	TRBJ1-2	NA	CACPGQGMDGYTF
TRBV18	TRBJ2-2	once	CASSPTGSAGELFF
TRBV10-3	TRBJ1-2	NA	CAIREKGDNYGYTF
TRBV27	TRBJ2-7	NA	CASSSGGYEQYF
TRBV2	TRBJ1-6	NA	CASSGHRDIYNSPLHF
TRBV28	TRBJ2-7	NA	CASSLLGSYEQYF
TRBV6-6	TRBJ2-3	NA	CASSPSGRGTDTQYF
TRBV7-9	TRBJ2-5	NA	CASSLAIGLAGGYQETQYF
TRBV15	TRBJ2-1	NA	CATSRGHSGGYNEQFF
TRBV13	TRBJ2-5	NA	CASSPGVGKLRETQYF
TRBV15	TRBJ2-7	NA	CATSPAEGGRYEQYF
TRBV9	TRBJ2-3	NA	CASSVGGTLSTDTQYF
TRBV30	TRBJ2-5	NA	CAWSVRRQETQYF
TRBV30	TRBJ1-6	NA	CAWSYPNSPLHF
TRBV3-1/TRBV3-2	TRBJ1-1	NA	CASSQDSPGGGRTFF
TRBV6-5	TRBJ1-3	NA	CATRDSKGNTIYF
TRBV5-4	TRBJ2-2	NA	CASSQGGNTGELFF
TRBV30	TRBJ1-5	NA	CAWSDLTGQPQHF
TRBV27	TRBJ1-6	once	CASMDSIGSPLHF
TRBV18	TRBJ1-1	NA	CASSPVGTEAFF
TRBV7-9	TRBJ1-1	NA	CASSLVARENTEAFF
TRBV12-3/TRBV12-4	TRBJ2-3	NA	CASTGPPTDTQYF
TRBV29-1	TRBJ1-2	NA	CSVVDGTRIYGYTF
TRBV29-1	TRBJ2-5	NA	CSVSLGAQETQYF
TRBV19	TRBJ1-5	NA	CASGKGANPQHF
TRBV4-2	TRBJ2-1	NA	CASSQSGPGGHNEQFF
TRBV10-2	TRBJ1-2	NA	CASSSVTGNYGYTF
TRBV10-3	TRBJ1-2	NA	CAITDPSQDVPYGYTF
TRBV11-2	TRBJ2-3	NA	CASSLNPVLPTDTQYF
TRBV4-2	TRBJ2-7	NA	CASSQEFPAGRGGGEQYF
TRBV30	TRBJ1-2	NA	CARAVQVDYGYTF
TRBV5-1	TRBJ2-1	NA	CASSWETSGARNEQFF
TRBV5-4	TRBJ1-2	NA	CASSLIERQREYYTF
TRBV10-3	TRBJ2-7	NA	CAISDGENSYEQYF
TRBV18	TRBJ1-2	NA	CASSPQQEGYTF
TRBV6-6	TRBJ1-5	NA	CASSGTGTQPQHF
TRBV5-1	TRBJ1-2	NA	CASSLDSGVNYGYTF
TRBV19	TRBJ1-4	NA	CASSLSGSTNEKLFF
TRBV6-1	TRBJ1-1	NA	CASSELSRGWTEAFF
TRBV6-6	TRBJ2-7	NA	CASSTDTSYEQYF
TRBV19	TRBJ1-2	NA	CASSIEAGSPYGYTF
TRBV18	TRBJ1-1	few	CASSPQGALNTEAFF
TRBV19	TRBJ2-3	once	CASSIGGRPTDTQYF
TRBV3-1/TRBV3-2	TRBJ2-1	NA	CASSQVAGRNEQFF
TRBV5-1	TRBJ1-2	NA	CASSGEVQGENYGYTF
TRBV19	TRBJ2-5	NA	CASSGAGRETQYF
TRBV10-3	TRBJ1-1	few	CAIRSPGSTEAFF
TRBV3-1/TRBV3-2	TRBJ2-1	NA	CASSRLQGLHEQFF
TRBV4-1	TRBJ1-1	NA	CASRRIVLNTEAFF
TRBV4-1	TRBJ2-5	NA	CASSQEVVSEVPGVTQYF
TRBV20-1	TRBJ1-2	NA	CSASDRGQNNYGYTF
TRBV30	TRBJ2-1	NA	CAWSVWAGRDNEQFF